This T cell receptor beta chain comes out of a study of OX40 agonist ivuxolimab in advanced cancers. Study-level background: Three patients, one with hepatocellular carcinoma and two with cutaneous melanoma, responded partially.

To note about this clone: Its cognate antigen is unknown.

The germline gives CDR1 SGHRS, CDR2 YFSETQ. The length of the CDR3 is 14 residues. The V gene lost 1 base and the J gene lost 8 bases, with 13 bases spanning the gap. Method: immunoSEQ multiplex PCR; TCRdb's copy keeps in-frame clones and lacks some. This table holds some 130,000 clones, around 91% found once. Study-wide points: Some nonresponders also had low normalized T-cell clonal expansion. Dosing at 0.1 to 3.0 mg/kg was accompanied by clonal expansion of CD4+ and CD8+ blood T cells by week 6. Partial responders dosed at 0.1-3.0 mg/kg displayed clonal expansion ranking among the lowest.

This clonotype was sampled from an adult with an advanced solid tumor such as melanoma, head and neck, liver or kidney cancer. V usage is TRBV5-1 and J usage is TRBJ2-1; tentatively, D is TRBD1 (5 bases). The input for sequencing was CD4+ or CD8+ T cells sorted from blood, taken in a trial of the OX40 agonist ivuxolimab. CDR3 DNA sequence: TGCGCCAGCAGCTTGTCCAGGGCAGGCCATGAGCAGTTCTTC. Encoded protein: CASSLSRAGHEQFF.